This T cell receptor beta chain is drawn from a study of cytomegalovirus exposure and HLA in healthy donors. With 0 bases clipped from V and 0 bases from J, the junction kept 10 bases outside the gene matches. Germline V gene data show CDR1 as LGHNA and CDR2 as YSLEER. CDR3 length: 20 residues. Both 60 Vbeta primers and 13 Jbeta primers went into the PCR. Generated by immunoSEQ multiplex PCR, the TCRdb table keeps only in-frame clones and is missing some. The repertoire holds roughly 110,000 clones, with 74% as singletons. Sequenced material: PBMCs. This chain connects TRBV4-3 to TRBJ2-3; 12 bases line up with TRBD2. This TCR derives from a human donor in good health. The CDR3 coding sequence is TGCGCCAGCAGCCAAGAACTAGCGGGGGGTGATCGACTAAGCACAGATACGCAGTATTTT. This sequence encodes CASSQELAGGDRLSTDTQYF.